This record covers a single T cell receptor (beta chain). Its target is not known. The germline V gene encodes CDR1 SGHTA and CDR2 FQGNSA. Trimming removed 5 bases from V and 6 bases from J, with 15 bases in between. The CDR3 sequence is 14 residues long. These data come from a study of CD4 T cells in relation to SARS-CoV-2 and coronaviruses. Across the study: Of the patients, fewer than ten were male, a few female, two Hispanic. Findings of the study overall: No crossreactivity against non-spike viral proteins was tested here.

TCRdb's copy holds only in-frame clones and misses some; the assay was immunoSEQ multiplex PCR. The sample has around 30,000 clones, roughly 76% seen once. Sorted naive or memory CD4+ cells met CEF peptides for roughly nine days. The V gene is TRBV7-2, the J gene TRBJ2-3, with TRBD1 as a possible D gene (6 bases). The sequence was collected from an adult with COVID-19. Sequenced material: memory CD4+ T cells from PBMCs, cultured in vitro. In DNA, the CDR3 is TGTGCCAGCAGCCAACAACAGGGTATGGATACGCAGTATTTT. Protein: CASSQQQGMDTQYF.